The following is a T cell receptor (beta chain) sequence with its context. This entry is derived from a study of blood T cell repertoires in COVID-19. Germline trimming cut 6 bases from V and 0 bases from J; bases unmatched to any gene: 9. Germline V gene lookup returns CDR1 MNHEY and CDR2 SVGEGT. The CDR3 loop spans 17 amino acids. Libraries were prepared by immunoSEQ multiplex PCR; TCRdb keeps only in-frame clonotypes and omits some of them. The sample includes 250,000 to 350,000 clones, 70% to 85% of them seen just once. Source material: peripheral blood. The TCR was taken from a human donor with COVID-19, enrolled during active disease. The donor label of this sample is uncertain. J is TRBJ1-5 and V is TRBV6-2 or TRBV6-3; TRBD1 agrees at 9 bases. The CDR3 bases are TGTGCCAGCAGCTTGGACAGGGGATCGTATAGCAATCAGCCCCAGCATTTT. This sequence encodes CASSLDRGSYSNQPQHF.